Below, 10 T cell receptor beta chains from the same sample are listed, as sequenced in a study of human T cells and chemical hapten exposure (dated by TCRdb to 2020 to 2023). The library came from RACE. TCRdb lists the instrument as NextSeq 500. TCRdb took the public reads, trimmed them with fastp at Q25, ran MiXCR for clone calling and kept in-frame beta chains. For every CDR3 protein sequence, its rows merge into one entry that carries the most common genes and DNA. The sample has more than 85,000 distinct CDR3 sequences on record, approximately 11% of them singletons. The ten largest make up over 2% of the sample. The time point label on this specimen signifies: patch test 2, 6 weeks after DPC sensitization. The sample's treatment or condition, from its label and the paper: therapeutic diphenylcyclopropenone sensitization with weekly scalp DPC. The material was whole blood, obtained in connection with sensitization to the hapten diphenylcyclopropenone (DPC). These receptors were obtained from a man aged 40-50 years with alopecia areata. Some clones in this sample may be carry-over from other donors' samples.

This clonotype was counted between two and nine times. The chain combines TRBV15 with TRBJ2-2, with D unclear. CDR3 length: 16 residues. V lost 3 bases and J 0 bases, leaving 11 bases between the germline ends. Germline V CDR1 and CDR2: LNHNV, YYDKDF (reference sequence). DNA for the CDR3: TGTGCCACCAGCAGGGGTACCAAAGCGAACACCGGGGAGCTGTTTTTT. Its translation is CATSRGTKANTGELFF.

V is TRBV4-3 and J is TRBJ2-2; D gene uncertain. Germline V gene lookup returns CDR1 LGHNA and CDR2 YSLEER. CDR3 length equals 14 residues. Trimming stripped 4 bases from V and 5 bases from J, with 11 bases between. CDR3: CASSPVAKTGELFF. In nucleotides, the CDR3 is TGCGCCAGCAGCCCAGTCGCCAAGACCGGGGAGCTGTTTTTT.

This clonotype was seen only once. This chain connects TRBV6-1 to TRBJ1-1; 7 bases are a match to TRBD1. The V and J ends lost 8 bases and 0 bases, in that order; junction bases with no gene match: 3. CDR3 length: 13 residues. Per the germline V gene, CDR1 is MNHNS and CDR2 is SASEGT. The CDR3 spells CASRDSLNTEAFF. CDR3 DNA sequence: TGTGCCAGCCGGGACAGTTTGAACACTGAAGCTTTCTTT.

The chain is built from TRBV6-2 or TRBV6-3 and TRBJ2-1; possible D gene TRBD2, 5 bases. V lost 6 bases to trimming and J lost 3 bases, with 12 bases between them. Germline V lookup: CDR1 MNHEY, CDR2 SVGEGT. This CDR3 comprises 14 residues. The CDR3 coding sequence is TGTGCCAGCAGACGGGATAACGGCTACAATGAGCAGTTCTTC. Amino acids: CASRRDNGYNEQFF.

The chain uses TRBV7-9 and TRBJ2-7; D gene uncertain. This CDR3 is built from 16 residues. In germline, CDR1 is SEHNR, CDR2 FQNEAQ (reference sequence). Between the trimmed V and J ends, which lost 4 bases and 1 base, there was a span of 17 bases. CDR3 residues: CASSSIEAETSYEQYF. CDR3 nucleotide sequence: TGTGCCAGCAGCTCTATTGAGGCAGAGACTTCCTACGAGCAGTACTTC.

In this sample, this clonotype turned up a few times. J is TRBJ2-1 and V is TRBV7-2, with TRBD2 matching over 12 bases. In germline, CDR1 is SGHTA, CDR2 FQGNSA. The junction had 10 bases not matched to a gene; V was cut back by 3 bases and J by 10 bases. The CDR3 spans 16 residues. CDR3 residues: CASSFSGLAGSGEQFF. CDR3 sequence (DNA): TGTGCCAGCAGCTTCTCTGGACTAGCGGGAAGTGGCGAGCAGTTCTTC.

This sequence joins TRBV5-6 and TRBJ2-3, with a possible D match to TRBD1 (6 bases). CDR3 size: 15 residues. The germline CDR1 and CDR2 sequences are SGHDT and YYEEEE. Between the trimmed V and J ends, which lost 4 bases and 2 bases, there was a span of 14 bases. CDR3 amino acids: CASSPGGQPTDTQYF. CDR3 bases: TGTGCCAGCAGCCCCGGAGGACAGCCCACAGATACGCAGTATTTT.

CDR3 sequence reads: CASSLASGQETQYF. The CDR3 DNA sequence: TGTGCCAGCAGCTTAGCGAGCGGCCAAGAGACCCAGTACTTC. The chain combines TRBV7-8 with TRBJ2-5; D possibly corresponds to TRBD2 (5 bases). The CDR3 has 14 amino acids. Trimming took 0 bases from V and 1 from J, leaving 6 bases between them. Looked up from germline, CDR1 is SGHVS and CDR2 is FQNEAQ.

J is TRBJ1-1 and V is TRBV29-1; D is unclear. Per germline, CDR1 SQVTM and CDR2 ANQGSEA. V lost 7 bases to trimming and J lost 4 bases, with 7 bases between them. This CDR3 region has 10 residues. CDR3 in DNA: TGCAGCGCCCCAGGCACTGAAGCTTTCTTT. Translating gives CSAPGTEAFF. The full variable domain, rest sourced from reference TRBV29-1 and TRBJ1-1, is SAVISQKPSRDICQRGTSLTIQCQVDSQVTMMFWYRQQPGQSLTLIATANQGSEATYESGFVIDKFPISRPNLTFSTLTVSNMSPEDSSIYLCSAPGTEAFFGQGTRLTVV.

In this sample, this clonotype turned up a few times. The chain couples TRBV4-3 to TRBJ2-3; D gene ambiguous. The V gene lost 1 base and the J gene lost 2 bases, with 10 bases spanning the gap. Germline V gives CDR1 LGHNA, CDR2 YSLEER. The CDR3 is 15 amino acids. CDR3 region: CASSQAGTTTDTQYF. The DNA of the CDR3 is TGCGCCAGCAGCCAAGCTGGCACAACCACAGATACGCAGTATTTT.